Each of the 32 T cell receptor beta chains below was sequenced from the same sample in a study of blood T cell repertoires in COVID-19. Generated by immunoSEQ multiplex PCR, the TCRdb table keeps only in-frame clones and is missing some. This sample has about 100,000 clones, with about 90% found just once. Sample: peripheral blood. All receptors derive from a man aged 45-65 years with acute or convalescent COVID-19.

The chain has TRBV4-1 and TRBJ2-1; D is unresolved. The CDR3 covers 15 residues. Germline V CDR1 and CDR2: MGHRA, YSYEKL. Deletions cut 4 bases from V and 7 bases from J, with 17 bases between. The chain's CDR3 is CASSLSPAEVNEQFF. The CDR3 coding sequence is TGCGCCAGCAGCCTCTCCCCCGCAGAAGTAAATGAGCAGTTCTTC.

This clone was counted a single time. The chain employs TRBV5-1 and TRBJ2-5; 9 positions agree with TRBD1. This CDR3 contains 15 residues. Germline lookup yields CDR1 SGHRS and CDR2 YFSETQ. J gave up 6 bases and V 4 bases, and 10 bases lay outside the gene matches. This CDR3 is CASSQDGTGRKTQYF. DNA for the CDR3: TGCGCCAGCAGCCAAGACGGGACAGGGAGAAAGACCCAGTACTTC. Full variable domain (outside the CDR3, taken from reference TRBV5-1 and TRBJ2-5): KAGVTQTPRYLIKTRGQQVTLSCSPISGHRSVSWYQQTPGQGLQFLFEYFSETQRNKGNFPGRFSGRQFSNSRSEMNVSTLELGDSALYLCASSQDGTGRKTQYFGPGTRLLVL.

This clone occurred once. The genes are TRBV3-1 (or the pseudogene TRBV3-2) and TRBJ2-2, with TRBD1 as a possible D gene (6 bases). The germline gives CDR1 LGHDT, CDR2 YNNKEL (reference sequence). V shed 4 bases and J shed 6 bases, with 15 bases lying between them. This CDR3 contains 15 residues. This CDR3 is CASSPGGRGAGELFF. For the CDR3, the DNA is TGTGCCAGCAGCCCTGGGGGCCGGGGTGCCGGGGAGCTGTTTTTT.

V is TRBV9 and J is TRBJ2-7; a weak D match, TRBD1 (5 bases). The CDR3 is made up of 14 amino acids. Trimming left V 0 bases short and J 1 base short, with 8 bases between. Germline CDR1 reads SGDLS; CDR2 reads YYNGEE. The CDR3: CASSVGGSSYEQYF. The DNA for the CDR3 is TGTGCCAGCAGCGTAGGGGGCTCATCCTACGAGCAGTACTTC.

The V and J genes are TRBV6-5 and TRBJ1-6; TRBD1 aligns across 10 bases. V lost 4 bases to trimming and J lost 11 bases; unmatched junction nucleotides: 8. Germline V gives CDR1 MNHEY, CDR2 SVGAGI. This CDR3 has 15 residues. The CDR3 here is CASSSRQGAGAPLHF. The CDR3 bases are TGTGCCAGCAGTTCAAGACAGGGGGCCGGAGCACCCCTCCACTTT.

This clone was picked up a small number of times. This chain links TRBV6-6 with TRBJ2-2, with no clear D. The CDR3 runs to 15 residues. Per germline, CDR1 MNHNY and CDR2 SVGAGI (reference sequence). V was clipped by 5 bases and J by 3 bases, with 13 bases between them. For the CDR3, the DNA is TGTGCCAGCAGTAGGTTGGGCTTCGACACCGGGGAGCTGTTTTTT. This encodes CASSRLGFDTGELFF.

The CDR3 here is CASSEYRDRGLLRTEAFF. The CDR3 coding sequence is TGTGCCAGCAGTGAATACCGGGACAGGGGGCTTCTAAGGACTGAAGCTTTCTTT. The V call is TRBV2, the J call TRBJ1-1, with TRBD1 matching over 12 bases. Germline CDR1 reads SNHLY; CDR2 reads FYNNEI. This CDR3 has 18 residues. The V gene end was trimmed by 2 bases and the J gene end by 5 bases; junction bases not matched to a gene: 12.

This clone was detected only once. The V and J genes are TRBV5-6 and TRBJ2-6, with 7 positions matching TRBD1. Germline-derived CDR1 and CDR2 are SGHDT and YYEEEE. The CDR3 loop spans 17 amino acids. With 4 bases clipped from V and 0 bases from J, the junction kept 7 bases outside the gene matches. This chain's CDR3 is CASSKRQGISGANVLTF. The CDR3 coding sequence is TGTGCCAGCAGCAAAAGACAGGGAATCTCTGGGGCCAACGTCCTGACTTTC.

The chain joins TRBV6-5 to TRBJ2-7; TRBD1 aligns across 7 bases. The CDR3 has 15 amino acids. With 4 bases clipped from V and 0 bases from J, the junction kept 6 bases outside the gene matches. Germline assignment: CDR1 MNHEY and CDR2 SVGAGI. As DNA, the CDR3 is TGTGCCAGCAGTTGGAAAGGGGGCTACTCCTACGAGCAGTACTTC. Translated: CASSWKGGYSYEQYF.

The chain combines TRBV10-2 with TRBJ1-2; the D gene is possibly TRBD1 (6 bases). CDR1 is WSHSY, CDR2 SAAADI, per germline. The CDR3 is 11 residues long. The V end lost 6 bases, the J end lost 8 bases, and 10 bases lay between the germline ends. CDR3 sequence reads: CASRDGQGYTF. CDR3 DNA: TGCGCCAGCAGGGATGGACAGGGCTACACCTTC.

The chain employs TRBV4-3 and TRBJ2-2; D gene ambiguous. This CDR3 is 14 amino acids long. V lost 5 bases and J lost 1, with 8 bases in between. Germline assignment: CDR1 LGHNA and CDR2 YSLEER. The CDR3 sequence: CASSYLRNTGELFF. In DNA form, the CDR3 reads TGCGCCAGCAGCTATCTGCGGAACACCGGGGAGCTGTTTTTT.

The chain recombines TRBV19 with TRBJ1-1, with 7 bases that match TRBD1. J gave up 6 bases and V 7 bases, and 11 bases lay outside the gene matches. The CDR3 spans 14 residues. Germline values: CDR1 LNHDA, CDR2 SQIVND (reference sequence). This CDR3 reads CASKDRERLAEAFF. The DNA for the CDR3 is TGTGCCAGTAAAGACAGGGAGAGGTTGGCTGAAGCTTTCTTT.

V gene TRBV19 combines with J gene TRBJ1-1; D may be TRBD1 (5 bases). The germline V gene encodes CDR1 LNHDA and CDR2 SQIVND (reference sequence). V was shortened by 10 bases and J by 0 bases, with 12 bases between the two germline ends. CDR3 length equals 13 residues. CDR3 in amino acids: CAIKDTLNTEAFF. The CDR3 DNA reads as TGTGCCATTAAGGACACTCTGAACACTGAAGCTTTCTTT.

The chain has TRBV11-2 and TRBJ1-1; tentatively, D is TRBD1 (5 bases). The CDR3 loop spans 15 amino acids. The V end was cut by 5 bases, the J end by 1 base, with 14 bases between. Germline V gene sequence: CDR1 SGHAT, CDR2 FQNNGV. CDR3 nucleotide sequence: TGTGCCAGCAGCGGGTGGGACTCAGAGAACACTGAAGCTTTCTTT. Protein sequence: CASSGWDSENTEAFF.

The J gene is TRBJ1-5, the V gene TRBV7-8; D is undetermined. Trimming cost V 5 bases and J 5 bases, with 7 bases left between them. CDR3 length equals 12 residues. The germline V gene has CDR1 SGHVS and CDR2 FQNEAQ. The CDR3 DNA follows: TGTGCCAGCAGCCGCAGCGATCAGCCCCAGCATTTT. Encoded protein: CASSRSDQPQHF.

The chain has TRBV5-6 and TRBJ2-7; 7 bases fit TRBD1. Trimming at V came to 3 bases and at J to 0 bases, leaving 9 bases not matched to a gene. The CDR3 has 16 amino acids. Germline V gene lookup returns CDR1 SGHDT and CDR2 YYEEEE. CDR3 amino acids: CASSSTRTGLSYEQYF. CDR3 in DNA: TGTGCCAGCAGCTCGACGAGGACAGGACTCTCCTACGAGCAGTACTTC.

CDR3 nucleotide sequence: TGCGCCAGCAGCTTGGGGCAGGCCAAAAGCTCCTACGAGCAGTACTTC. Protein: CASSLGQAKSSYEQYF. The J gene is TRBJ2-7, the V gene TRBV5-1, with D hard to call. V lost 0 bases and J 0 bases, leaving 13 bases between the germline ends. CDR3 size: 16 residues. The germline gives CDR1 SGHRS, CDR2 YFSETQ.

In its sample, this clone was seen a few times. The chain recombines TRBV7-3 with TRBJ2-5; TRBD1 might be the D (6 bases). The CDR3 length is 14 residues. Germline values: CDR1 SGHTA, CDR2 FQGTGA. Trimming took off 5 bases at V and 4 bases at J, with 14 bases between the two ends. CDR3 protein: CASSGGPQGETQYF. The DNA of the CDR3 is TGTGCCAGCAGCGGGGGTCCACAGGGAGAGACCCAGTACTTC.

The DNA for the CDR3 is TGTGCCAGCAGCCAGGGCCTTGTGACAGGGGTTGGCTACACCTTC. It encodes CASSQGLVTGVGYTF. This chain links TRBV14 with TRBJ1-2, with 8 nucleotides matching TRBD1. The V gene's germline CDR1 is SGHDN and CDR2 FVKESK. The CDR3 runs 15 residues. J lost 7 bases, V lost 3 bases, and 10 bases had no gene match. The complete variable domain, with remaining parts taken from reference TRBV14 and TRBJ1-2, reads EAGVTQFPSHSVIEKGQTVTLRCDPISGHDNLYWYRRVMGKEIKFLLHFVKESKQDESGMPNNRFLAERTGGTYSTLKVQPAELEDSGVYFCASSQGLVTGVGYTFGSGTRLTVV.

This chain links TRBV6-6 with TRBJ2-6; possible D gene TRBD1, 8 bases. The germline V gene encodes CDR1 MNHNY and CDR2 SVGAGI (reference sequence). The V gene lost 5 bases and the J gene lost 3 bases, with 20 bases spanning the gap. This CDR3 has 18 amino acids. The DNA for the CDR3 is TGTGCCAGCAGTCCCCGGACAGGGACTAAGAATGGGGCCAACGTCCTGACTTTC. Amino acid sequence: CASSPRTGTKNGANVLTF.

DNA for the CDR3: TGCGCCAGCAGTCCTAGCGGAGGTTACGAGCAGTACTTC. Translated: CASSPSGGYEQYF. The V call is TRBV10-1, the J call TRBJ2-7; TRBD2 agrees at 7 bases. CDR3 size: 13 residues. V trimming: 5 bases; J trimming: 4 bases; junction bases outside the gene matches: 5. CDR1 WNHNN and CDR2 SYGVQD come from the germline V gene (reference sequence).

This chain links TRBV5-4 with TRBJ2-5, with TRBD1 identical over 12 bases. Trimming cost V 3 bases and J 1 base; bases outside gene matches: 4. The CDR3 sequence is 16 residues long. The germline gives CDR1 SGHNT, CDR2 YYREEE (reference sequence). CDR3 nucleotide sequence: TGTGCCAGCAGCTCCGGGACAGGGGGCTTCCAAGAGACCCAGTACTTC. This encodes CASSSGTGGFQETQYF.

The gene calls are TRBV19 and TRBJ1-3; TRBD1 aligns across 9 bases. J gave up 4 bases and V 5 bases, and 6 bases lay outside the gene matches. Germline V gene sequence: CDR1 LNHDA, CDR2 SQIVND (reference sequence). CDR3 length equals 15 residues. As DNA, the CDR3 is TGTGCCAGTAGTCCCGGGACAGGGACAGGAAACACCATATATTTT. Its protein product is CASSPGTGTGNTIYF.

Remarks on this clone: Sequence at one end of the junction differs from germline and may be a read error. V gene TRBV12-3 or TRBV12-4 combines with J gene TRBJ2-7; 7 nucleotides agree with TRBD2. The CDR3 runs to 13 residues. The CDR3 sequence: CASTLHAGESKIF. The DNA of the CDR3 is TGTGCCAGCACCCTACACGCGGGGGAATCCAAAATCTTC.

The V and J genes are TRBV30 and TRBJ2-2; TRBD2 matches 14 bases. The germline CDR1 and CDR2 sequences are GTSNPN and SVGIG (reference sequence). CDR3 length: 17 residues. V was pared by 3 bases and J by 1 base, with 4 bases of the junction left unmatched. CDR3 loop: CAWRGTSGGLNTGELFF. CDR3 in DNA: TGTGCCTGGAGGGGGACTAGCGGGGGCCTGAACACCGGGGAGCTGTTTTTT. The entire variable domain, with the rest obtained from reference TRBV30 and TRBJ2-2, is as follows: SQTIHQWPATLVQPVGSPLSLECTVEGTSNPNLYWYRQAAGRGLQLLFYSVGIGQISSEVPQNLSASRPQDRQFILSSKKLLLSDSGFYLCAWRGTSGGLNTGELFFGEGSRLTVL.

V and J are TRBV5-5 and TRBJ1-4; 8 nucleotides line up with TRBD1. The CDR3 loop spans 15 amino acids. V shed 4 bases, J shed 7 bases, and the junction held 9 bases outside the gene matches. Germline V gene data show CDR1 as SGHKS and CDR2 as YYEKEE (reference sequence). CDR3 in DNA: TGTGCCAGCAGCCCATCAGGGGGCCTGGGTGAAAAACTGTTTTTT. Residues: CASSPSGGLGEKLFF. The full variable domain, in which reference TRBV5-5 and TRBJ1-4 provide the parts outside the CDR3, is DAGVTQSPTHLIKTRGQQVTLRCSPISGHKSVSWYQQVLGQGPQFIFQYYEKEERGRGNFPDRFSARQFPNYSSELNVNALLLGDSALYLCASSPSGGLGEKLFFGSGTQLSVL.

The chain couples TRBV6-5 to TRBJ1-1; perhaps TRBD1 as D (6 bases). The CDR3 length is 13 residues. CDR1 and CDR2 from the germline V gene are MNHEY and SVGAGI. V was pared by 4 bases and J by 2 bases, with 8 bases between. CDR3 DNA: TGTGCCAGCAGTTTAGGGGGAAACACTGAAGCTTTCTTT. Amino acid sequence: CASSLGGNTEAFF.

This sequence joins TRBV7-2 and TRBJ2-3, with D possibly being TRBD1 (6 bases). V gave up 3 bases and J gave up 4 bases, with 17 bases separating them. This CDR3 is built from 16 residues. The germline V gene has CDR1 SGHTA and CDR2 FQGNSA. CDR3 amino acids: CASSFLSQGQADTQYF. CDR3 DNA: TGTGCCAGCAGCTTCCTTTCTCAGGGGCAGGCAGATACGCAGTATTTT.

The chain recombines TRBV7-9 with TRBJ2-2, with a possible D match to TRBD2 (7 bases). The CDR3 is 13 amino acids. The germline gives CDR1 SEHNR, CDR2 FQNEAQ (reference sequence). Trimming stripped 6 bases from V and 6 bases from J, with 11 bases between. CDR3 in DNA: TGTGCCAGCAGACGCGGGGGCGCCGGGGAGCTGTTTTTT. Protein sequence: CASRRGGAGELFF.

The chain is built from TRBV5-1 and TRBJ2-6; no definite D call. Germline CDR1 SGHRS, CDR2 YFSETQ. This CDR3 is built from 16 residues. V was trimmed by 0 bases and J by 2 bases, leaving 9 bases between them. CDR3 residues: CASSLEQAAGANVLTF. The CDR3 bases are TGCGCCAGCAGCTTGGAGCAGGCAGCTGGGGCCAACGTCCTGACTTTC.

The chain has TRBV7-9 and TRBJ2-1, with a weak D call TRBD2 (5 bases). Trimming removed 4 bases from V and 15 bases from J, with 16 bases in between. The germline V gene has CDR1 SEHNR and CDR2 FQNEAQ (reference sequence). CDR3 length equals 12 residues. The CDR3 DNA sequence: TGTGCCAGCAGCTCGGGGTTGGTCGGGTGGTTCTTC. It is translated as CASSSGLVGWFF.

V usage is TRBV7-2 and J usage is TRBJ2-7, with 9 nucleotides matching TRBD1. The V and J ends lost 5 bases and 5 bases, in that order; junction bases with no gene match: 4. Germline V lookup: CDR1 SGHTA, CDR2 FQGNSA. The CDR3 length is 13 residues. DNA for the CDR3: TGTGCCAGCAGCCGGGACAGGGTAAACGAGCAGTACTTC. This gives the protein CASSRDRVNEQYF.